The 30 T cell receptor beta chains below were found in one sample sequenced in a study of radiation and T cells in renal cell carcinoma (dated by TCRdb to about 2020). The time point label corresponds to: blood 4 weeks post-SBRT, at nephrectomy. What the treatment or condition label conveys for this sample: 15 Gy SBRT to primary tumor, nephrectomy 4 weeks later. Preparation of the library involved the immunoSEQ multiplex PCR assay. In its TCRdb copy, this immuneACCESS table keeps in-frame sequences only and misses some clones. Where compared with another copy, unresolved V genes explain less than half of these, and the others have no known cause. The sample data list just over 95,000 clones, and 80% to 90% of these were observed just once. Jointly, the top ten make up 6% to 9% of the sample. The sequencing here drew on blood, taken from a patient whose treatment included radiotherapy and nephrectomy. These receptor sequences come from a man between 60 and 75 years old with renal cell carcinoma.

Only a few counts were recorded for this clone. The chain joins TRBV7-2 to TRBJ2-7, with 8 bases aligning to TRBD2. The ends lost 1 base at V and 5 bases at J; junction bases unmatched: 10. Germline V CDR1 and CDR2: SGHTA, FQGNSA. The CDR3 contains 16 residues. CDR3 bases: TGTGCCAGCAGCTTAGAAGGGGCTAGCGGGCAACACGAGCAGTACTTC. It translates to CASSLEGASGQHEQYF. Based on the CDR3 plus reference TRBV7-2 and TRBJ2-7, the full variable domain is GAGVSQSPSNKVTEKGKDVELRCDPISGHTALYWYRQSLGQGLEFLIYFQGNSAPDKSGLPSDRFSAERTGGSVSTLTIQRTQQEDSAVYLCASSLEGASGQHEQYFGPGTRLTVT.

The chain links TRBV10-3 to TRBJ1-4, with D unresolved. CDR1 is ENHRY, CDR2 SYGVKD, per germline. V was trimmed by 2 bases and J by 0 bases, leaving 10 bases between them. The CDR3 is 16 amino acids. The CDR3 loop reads CAISENPGATNEKLFF. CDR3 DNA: TGTGCCATCAGTGAGAATCCGGGAGCAACTAATGAAAAACTGTTTTTT.

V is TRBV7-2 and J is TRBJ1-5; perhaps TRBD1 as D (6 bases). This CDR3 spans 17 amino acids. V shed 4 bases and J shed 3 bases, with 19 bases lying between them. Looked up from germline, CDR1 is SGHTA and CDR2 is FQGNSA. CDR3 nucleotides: TGTGCCAGCAGCTCGCCAGGGAAGGGGGGGCCCAATCAGCCCCAGCATTTT. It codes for CASSSPGKGGPNQPQHF. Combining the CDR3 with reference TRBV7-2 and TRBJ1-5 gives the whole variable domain GAGVSQSPSNKVTEKGKDVELRCDPISGHTALYWYRQSLGQGLEFLIYFQGNSAPDKSGLPSDRFSAERTGGSVSTLTIQRTQQEDSAVYLCASSSPGKGGPNQPQHFGDGTRLSIL.

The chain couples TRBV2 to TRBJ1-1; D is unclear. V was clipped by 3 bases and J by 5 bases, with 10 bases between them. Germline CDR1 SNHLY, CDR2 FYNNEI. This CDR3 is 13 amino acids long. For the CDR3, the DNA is TGTGCCAGCAGTGAGGGGAGCCGGACTGAAGCTTTCTTT. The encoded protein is CASSEGSRTEAFF.

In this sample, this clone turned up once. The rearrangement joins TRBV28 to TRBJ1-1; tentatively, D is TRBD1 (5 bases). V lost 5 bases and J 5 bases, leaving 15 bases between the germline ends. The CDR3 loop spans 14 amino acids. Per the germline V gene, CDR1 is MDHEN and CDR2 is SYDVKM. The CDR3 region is CASSRGGDLTEAFF. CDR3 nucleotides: TGTGCCAGCAGTCGAGGAGGGGACTTAACTGAAGCTTTCTTT.

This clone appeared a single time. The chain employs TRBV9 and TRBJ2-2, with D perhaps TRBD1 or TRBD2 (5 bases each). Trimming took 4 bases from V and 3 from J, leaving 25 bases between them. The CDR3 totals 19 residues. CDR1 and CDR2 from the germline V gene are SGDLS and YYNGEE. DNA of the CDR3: TGTGCCAGCAGCCCAAGCCCCTTGGTTGAGGGGTTCGACACCGGGGAGCTGTTTTTT. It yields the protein CASSPSPLVEGFDTGELFF.

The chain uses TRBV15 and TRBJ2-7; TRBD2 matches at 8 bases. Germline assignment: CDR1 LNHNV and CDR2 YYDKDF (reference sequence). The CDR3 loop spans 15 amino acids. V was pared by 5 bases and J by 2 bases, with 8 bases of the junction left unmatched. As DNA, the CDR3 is TGTGCCACCAGCCTATCTAGCGGGTTAGCCTACGAGCAGTACTTC. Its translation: CATSLSSGLAYEQYF.

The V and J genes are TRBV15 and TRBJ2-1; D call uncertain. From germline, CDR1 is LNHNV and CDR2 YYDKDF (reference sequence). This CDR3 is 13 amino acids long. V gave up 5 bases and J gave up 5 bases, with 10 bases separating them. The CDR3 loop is CATSSPGHNEQFF. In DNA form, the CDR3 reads TGTGCCACCAGCTCCCCGGGCCACAATGAGCAGTTCTTC.

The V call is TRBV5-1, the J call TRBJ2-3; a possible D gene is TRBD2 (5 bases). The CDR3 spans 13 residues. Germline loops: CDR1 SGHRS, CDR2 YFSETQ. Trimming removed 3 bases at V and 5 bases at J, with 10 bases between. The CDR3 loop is CASSSPGEDTQYF. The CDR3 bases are TGCGCCAGCAGCTCGCCCGGGGAAGATACGCAGTATTTT.

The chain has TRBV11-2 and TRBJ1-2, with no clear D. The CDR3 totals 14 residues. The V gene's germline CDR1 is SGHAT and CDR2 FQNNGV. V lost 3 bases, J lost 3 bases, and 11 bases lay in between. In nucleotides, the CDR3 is TGTGCCAGCAGCTTGCAGTCAATCGACTATGGCTACACCTTC. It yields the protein CASSLQSIDYGYTF. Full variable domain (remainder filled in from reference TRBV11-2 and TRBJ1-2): EAGVAQSPRYKIIEKRQSVAFWCNPISGHATLYWYQQILGQGPKLLIQFQNNGVVDDSQLPKDRFSAERLKGVDSTLKIQPAKLEDSAVYLCASSLQSIDYGYTFGSGTRLTVV.

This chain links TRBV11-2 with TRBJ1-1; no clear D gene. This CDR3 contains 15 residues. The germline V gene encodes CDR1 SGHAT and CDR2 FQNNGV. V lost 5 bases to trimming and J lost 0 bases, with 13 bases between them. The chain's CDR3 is CASSNTGGLNTEAFF. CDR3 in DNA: TGTGCCAGCAGCAACACGGGAGGGCTGAACACTGAAGCTTTCTTT.

The CDR3 sequence: CASSLHVGGVTDTQYF. As DNA, the CDR3 is TGTGCCAGCAGCTTACATGTTGGGGGAGTCACAGATACGCAGTATTTT. This chain joins TRBV11-3 and TRBJ2-3; D might be TRBD1 or TRBD2, each matching 5 bases. V dropped 2 bases and J dropped 2 bases, with 14 bases sitting between them. The CDR3 extends over 16 amino acids. Germline V gene data show CDR1 as SGHNT and CDR2 as YENEEA. The variable domain in full, with the rest retrieved from reference TRBV11-3 and TRBJ2-3, is EAGVVQSPRYKIIEKKQPVAFWCNPISGHNTLYWYLQNLGQGPELLIRYENEEAVDDSQLPKDRFSAERLKGVDSTLKIQPAELGDSAVYLCASSLHVGGVTDTQYFGPGTRLTVL.

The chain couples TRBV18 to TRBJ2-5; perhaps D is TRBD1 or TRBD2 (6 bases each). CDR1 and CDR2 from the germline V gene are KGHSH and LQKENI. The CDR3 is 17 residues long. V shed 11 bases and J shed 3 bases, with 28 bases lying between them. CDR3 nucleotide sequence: TGTGCCTGCCAGCTCAGCTCCCGGGGGCTAGGAGAAGAGACCCAGTACTTC. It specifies CACQLSSRGLGEETQYF.

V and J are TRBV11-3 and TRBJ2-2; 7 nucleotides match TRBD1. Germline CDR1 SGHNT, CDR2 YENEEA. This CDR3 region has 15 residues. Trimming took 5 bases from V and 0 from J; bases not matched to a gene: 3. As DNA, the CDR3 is TGTGCCAGCAGCCCCGGGACAGCGAACACCGGGGAGCTGTTTTTT. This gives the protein CASSPGTANTGELFF.

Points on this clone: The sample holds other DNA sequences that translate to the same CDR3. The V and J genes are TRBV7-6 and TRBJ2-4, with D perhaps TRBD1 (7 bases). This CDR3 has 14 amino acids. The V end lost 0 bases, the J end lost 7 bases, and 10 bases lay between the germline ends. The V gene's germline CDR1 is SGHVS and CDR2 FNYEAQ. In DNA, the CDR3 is TGTGCCAGCAGCTTAGCAGCAGGGGGGAACATTCAGTACTTC. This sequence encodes CASSLAAGGNIQYF.

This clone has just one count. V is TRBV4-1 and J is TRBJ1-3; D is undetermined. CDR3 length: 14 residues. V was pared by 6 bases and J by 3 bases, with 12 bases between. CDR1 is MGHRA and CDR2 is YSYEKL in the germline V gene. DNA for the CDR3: TGCGCCAGCAGACCACGGACGGTTGGAAACACCATATATTTT. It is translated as CASRPRTVGNTIYF.

CDR3 coding DNA: TGTGCCAGCAGCTTAGGCCAGGGGCAGAACACTGAAGCTTTCTTT. It yields the protein CASSLGQGQNTEAFF. This chain links TRBV7-9 with TRBJ1-1, with D tentatively TRBD1 (6 bases). The CDR3 has 15 residues. Germline CDR1 SEHNR, CDR2 FQNEAQ (reference sequence). With 1 base removed from V and 1 base from J, the gap between germline ends came to 10 bases.

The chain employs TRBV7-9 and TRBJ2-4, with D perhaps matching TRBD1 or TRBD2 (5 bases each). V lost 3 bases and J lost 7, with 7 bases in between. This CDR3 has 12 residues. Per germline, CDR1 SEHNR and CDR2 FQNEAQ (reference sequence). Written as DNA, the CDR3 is TGTGCCAGCAGCTTCAGGGAGAACATTCAGTACTTC. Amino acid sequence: CASSFRENIQYF. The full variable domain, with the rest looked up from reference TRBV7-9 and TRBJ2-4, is DTGVSQNPRHKITKRGQNVTFRCDPISEHNRLYWYRQTLGQGPEFLTYFQNEAQLEKSRLLSDRFSAERPKGSFSTLEIQRTEQGDSAMYLCASSFRENIQYFGAGTRLSVL.

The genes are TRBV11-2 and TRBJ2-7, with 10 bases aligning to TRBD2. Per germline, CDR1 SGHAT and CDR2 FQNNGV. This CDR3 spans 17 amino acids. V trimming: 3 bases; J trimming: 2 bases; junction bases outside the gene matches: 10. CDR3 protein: CASSFDLGLADPYEQYF. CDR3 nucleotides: TGTGCCAGCAGCTTTGATTTAGGACTAGCGGACCCCTACGAGCAGTACTTC.

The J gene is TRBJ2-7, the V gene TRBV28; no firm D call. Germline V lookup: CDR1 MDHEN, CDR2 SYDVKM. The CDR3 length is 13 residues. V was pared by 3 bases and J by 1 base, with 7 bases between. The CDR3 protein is CASSLEASYEQYF. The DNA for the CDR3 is TGTGCCAGCAGTTTGGAAGCATCCTACGAGCAGTACTTC.

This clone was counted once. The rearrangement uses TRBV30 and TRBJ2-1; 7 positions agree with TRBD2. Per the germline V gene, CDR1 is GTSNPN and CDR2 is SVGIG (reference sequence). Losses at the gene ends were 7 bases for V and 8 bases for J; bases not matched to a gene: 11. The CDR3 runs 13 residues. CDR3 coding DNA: TGTGCCTCCTCGACCGGGACTATGGATGAGCAGTTCTTC. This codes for CASSTGTMDEQFF.

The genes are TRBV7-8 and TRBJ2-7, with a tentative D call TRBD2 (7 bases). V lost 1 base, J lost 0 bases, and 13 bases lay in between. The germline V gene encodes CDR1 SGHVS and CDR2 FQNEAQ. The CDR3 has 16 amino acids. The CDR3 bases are TGTGCCAGCAGCTTAGTCGGGGGGCTCAGCTCCTACGAGCAGTACTTC. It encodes CASSLVGGLSSYEQYF.

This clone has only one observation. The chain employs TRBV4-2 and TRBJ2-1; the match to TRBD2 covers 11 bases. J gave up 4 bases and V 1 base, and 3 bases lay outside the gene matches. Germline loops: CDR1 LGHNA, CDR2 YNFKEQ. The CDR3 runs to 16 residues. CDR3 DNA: TGTGCCAGCAGCCAAGCCGGGACTAGCGGTTACAATGAGCAGTTCTTC. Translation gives CASSQAGTSGYNEQFF.

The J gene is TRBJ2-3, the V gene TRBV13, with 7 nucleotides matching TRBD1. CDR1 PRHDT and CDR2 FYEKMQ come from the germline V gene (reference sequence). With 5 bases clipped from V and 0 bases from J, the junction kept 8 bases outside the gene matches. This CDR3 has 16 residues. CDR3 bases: TGTGCCAGCAGCATCAACCCGGACAGGAGCACAGATACGCAGTATTTT. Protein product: CASSINPDRSTDTQYF.

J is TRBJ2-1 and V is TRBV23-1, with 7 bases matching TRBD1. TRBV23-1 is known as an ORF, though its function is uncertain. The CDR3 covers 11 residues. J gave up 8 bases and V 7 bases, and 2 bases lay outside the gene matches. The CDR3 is CASKGADEQFF. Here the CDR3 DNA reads TGCGCCAGCAAGGGGGCGGATGAGCAGTTCTTC.

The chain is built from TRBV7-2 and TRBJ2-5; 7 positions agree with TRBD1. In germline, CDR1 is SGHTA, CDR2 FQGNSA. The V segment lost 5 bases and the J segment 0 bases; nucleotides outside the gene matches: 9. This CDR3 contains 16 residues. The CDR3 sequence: CASSRDSTTYQETQYF. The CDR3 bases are TGTGCCAGCAGCCGGGACAGTACAACGTACCAAGAGACCCAGTACTTC. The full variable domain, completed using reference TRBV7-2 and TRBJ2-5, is GAGVSQSPSNKVTEKGKDVELRCDPISGHTALYWYRQSLGQGLEFLIYFQGNSAPDKSGLPSDRFSAERTGGSVSTLTIQRTQQEDSAVYLCASSRDSTTYQETQYFGPGTRLLVL.

CDR3 sequence (DNA): TGTGCCAGCAGCTTACTGCAGGGGGCCTACGAGCAGTACTTC. This encodes CASSLLQGAYEQYF. V and J are TRBV13 and TRBJ2-7, with 7 bases that match TRBD1. V lost 2 bases, J lost 2 bases, and 3 bases stayed unmatched. The length of the CDR3 is 14 residues. The germline V gene encodes CDR1 PRHDT and CDR2 FYEKMQ (reference sequence).

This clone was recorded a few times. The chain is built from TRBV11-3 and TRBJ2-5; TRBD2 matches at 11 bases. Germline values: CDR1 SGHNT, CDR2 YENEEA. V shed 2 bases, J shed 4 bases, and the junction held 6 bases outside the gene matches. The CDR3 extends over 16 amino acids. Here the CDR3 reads CASSLRTSGSTETQYF. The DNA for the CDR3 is TGTGCCAGCAGCTTAAGAACTAGCGGGAGTACAGAGACCCAGTACTTC.

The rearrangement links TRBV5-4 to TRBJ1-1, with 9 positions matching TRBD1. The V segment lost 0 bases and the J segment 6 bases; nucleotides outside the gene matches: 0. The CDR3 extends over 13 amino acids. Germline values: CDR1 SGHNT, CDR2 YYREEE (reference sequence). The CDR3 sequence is CASSLGQGAEAFF. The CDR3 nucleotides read TGTGCCAGCAGCTTGGGACAGGGGGCTGAAGCTTTCTTT.

CDR3 amino acids: CASKQGGALSGANVLTF. CDR3 bases: TGTGCCAGTAAACAGGGGGGGGCTCTCTCTGGGGCCAACGTCCTGACTTTC. The V gene is TRBV19, the J gene TRBJ2-6; maybe TRBD1 (8 bases). This CDR3 region has 17 residues. The ends were cut back, 7 bases at V and 0 bases at J, with 16 bases in the middle. Germline CDR1 reads LNHDA; CDR2 reads SQIVND (reference sequence).